The 25 T cell receptor beta chains in this list originate from one sample, sequenced in a study of OX40 agonist ivuxolimab in advanced cancers. Sequenced by immunoSEQ multiplex PCR; TCRdb stores in-frame clones only, minus some. Among roughly 29,000 clones listed, approximately 88% were seen once. Material: CD4+ or CD8+ T cells sorted from blood, obtained in a trial of the OX40 agonist ivuxolimab. The receptors stem from an adult with an advanced solid tumor such as melanoma, head and neck, liver or kidney cancer.

The chain uses TRBV9 and TRBJ1-2; D call uncertain. From germline, CDR1 is SGDLS and CDR2 YYNGEE. Trimming removed 4 bases from V and 0 bases from J, with 10 bases in between. The CDR3 totals 14 residues. The CDR3 loop is CASSSSLANYGYTF. DNA of the CDR3: TGTGCCAGCAGCTCCTCGCTCGCTAACTATGGCTACACCTTC.

The V and J genes are TRBV6-4 and TRBJ2-7; D could derive from TRBD1 or TRBD2 (5 bases each). V was shortened by 8 bases and J by 2 bases, with 13 bases between the two germline ends. The CDR3 has 13 residues. Germline CDR1 MRHNA, CDR2 SNTAGT. The CDR3 is CASALGPAYEQYF. The CDR3 DNA reads TGTGCCAGCGCCCTGGGACCGGCCTACGAGCAGTACTTC.

The chain uses TRBV5-1 and TRBJ1-4; 8 bases are a match to TRBD1. Per the germline V gene, CDR1 is SGHRS and CDR2 is YFSETQ. CDR3 length equals 16 residues. V gave up 0 bases and J gave up 6 bases; unmatched junction bases: 7. CDR3 region: CASSLGGQVAYEKLFF. The DNA of the CDR3 is TGCGCCAGCAGCTTGGGGGGACAGGTTGCTTATGAAAAACTGTTTTTT. Full variable domain (rest looked up from reference TRBV5-1 and TRBJ1-4): KAGVTQTPRYLIKTRGQQVTLSCSPISGHRSVSWYQQTPGQGLQFLFEYFSETQRNKGNFPGRFSGRQFSNSRSEMNVSTLELGDSALYLCASSLGGQVAYEKLFFGSGTQLSVL.

The rearrangement uses TRBV7-8 and TRBJ1-3; TRBD1 matches 9 bases. The junction had 16 bases not matched to a gene; V was cut back by 5 bases and J by 11 bases. The CDR3 consists of 16 residues. Per germline, CDR1 SGHVS and CDR2 FQNEAQ. In nucleotides, the CDR3 is TGTGCCAGCAGCCCTTTTACCGGGACAGGGATAACCGCCATATATTTT. It translates to CASSPFTGTGITAIYF.

The table lists this clone with a count of one. The V and J genes are TRBV2 and TRBJ1-4; D gene uncertain. The CDR3 has 15 residues. The V end was cut by 4 bases, the J end by 0 bases, with 9 bases between. Looked up from germline, CDR1 is SNHLY and CDR2 is FYNNEI. The CDR3 reads CASSGSVATNEKLFF. In nucleotides, the CDR3 is TGTGCCAGCAGTGGCAGCGTTGCAACTAATGAAAAACTGTTTTTT.

The chain employs TRBV11-3 and TRBJ2-6; 8 positions match TRBD2. Germline values: CDR1 SGHNT, CDR2 YENEEA. J was trimmed by 2 bases and V by 4 bases; bases with no gene match: 7. CDR3 length: 17 amino acids. The CDR3 nucleotides are TGTGCCAGCAGCTCCGTCGCGGGGGGTACTGGGGCCAACGTCCTGACTTTC. Its protein product is CASSSVAGGTGANVLTF.

The rearrangement uses TRBV28 and TRBJ2-1; 8 nucleotides line up with TRBD2. The germline gives CDR1 MDHEN, CDR2 SYDVKM. V shed 1 base and J 4 bases; nucleotides not matched to a gene: 9. This CDR3 is 17 amino acids long. CDR3 coding DNA: TGTGCCAGCAGTTTATTAGGGCAGCGGGGGAAATACAATGAGCAGTTCTTC. Its translation: CASSLLGQRGKYNEQFF. Using reference TRBV28 and TRBJ2-1 for the parts outside the CDR3, the full variable domain is DVKVTQSSRYLVKRTGEKVFLECVQDMDHENMFWYRQDPGLGLRLIYFSYDVKMKEKGDIPEGYSVSREKKERFSLILESASTNQTSMYLCASSLLGQRGKYNEQFFGPGTRLTVL.

This clone is termed medium-sized. The V and J genes are TRBV20-1 and TRBJ2-5; the D is unclear. The V end lost 3 bases, the J end lost 5 bases, and 4 bases lay between the germline ends. This CDR3 comprises 10 residues. Germline CDR1 is DFQATT and CDR2 is SNEGSKA (reference sequence). CDR3 amino acids: CSASGETQYF. The CDR3 DNA reads TGCAGTGCTAGTGGGGAGACCCAGTACTTC.

Only a few counts were recorded for this clone. The chain uses TRBV15 and TRBJ1-5, with 9 positions matching TRBD1. V trimming: 1 base; J trimming: 5 bases; junction bases outside the gene matches: 3. Germline V gene data show CDR1 as LNHNV and CDR2 as YYDKDF (reference sequence). The CDR3 consists of 15 residues. In DNA, the CDR3 is TGTGCCACCAGCAGAGTAGGGGACAGGGATCAGCCCCAGCATTTT. Amino acid sequence: CATSRVGDRDQPQHF.

The CDR3 here is CASGLAGPYEQYF. As DNA, the CDR3 is TGTGCTAGTGGTTTGGCCGGACCCTACGAGCAGTACTTC. The chain has TRBV12-5 and TRBJ2-7; D is unresolved. CDR1 and CDR2 from the germline V gene are LGHNT and FRNRAP. This CDR3 spans 13 amino acids. With 1 base removed from V and 2 bases from J, the gap between germline ends came to 6 bases.

The rearrangement uses TRBV15 and TRBJ1-3; possible D gene TRBD1, 5 bases. Trimming shortened V by 8 bases and J by 3 bases, and 14 bases separated the two germline ends. Germline assignment: CDR1 LNHNV and CDR2 YYDKDF (reference sequence). The CDR3 has 14 amino acids. CDR3 bases: TGTGCCACCTCCCCCGGGACCGATGGAAACACCATATATTTT. Translated: CATSPGTDGNTIYF.

A few counts support this clone. The chain uses TRBV19 and TRBJ1-1; tentatively, D is TRBD1 (5 bases). CDR1 and CDR2 (germline): LNHDA, SQIVND (reference sequence). V was clipped by 4 bases and J by 0 bases, with 6 bases between them. This CDR3 has 13 amino acids. CDR3 protein: CASSTTVNTEAFF. CDR3 bases: TGTGCCAGTAGTACGACAGTGAACACTGAAGCTTTCTTT.

The chain recombines TRBV6-1 with TRBJ2-1, with TRBD2 as a possible D gene (6 bases). The CDR3 loop spans 14 amino acids. Trimming pared 4 bases from V and 7 bases from J, leaving 14 bases between. Per germline, CDR1 MNHNS and CDR2 SASEGT. CDR3 sequence (DNA): TGTGCCAGCAGTGGCACCGGGACTGGGAATGAGCAGTTCTTC. This sequence encodes CASSGTGTGNEQFF.

This clone is a singleton in its sample. As DNA, the CDR3 is TGCAGCGCCCAACTAGCGGAAACATACAATGAGCAGTTCTTC. Protein product: CSAQLAETYNEQFF. The rearrangement links TRBV29-1 to TRBJ2-1; TRBD2 aligns across 8 bases. Per germline, CDR1 SQVTM and CDR2 ANQGSEA. The CDR3 totals 14 residues. With 7 bases clipped from V and 4 bases from J, the junction kept 9 bases outside the gene matches.

The rearrangement links TRBV9 to TRBJ2-7; D is unclear. CDR3 length equals 21 residues. Germline V lookup: CDR1 SGDLS, CDR2 YYNGEE. Between the trimmed V and J ends, which lost 2 bases and 0 bases, there was a span of 30 bases. CDR3 amino acids: CASSVDRLSWSRYPISYEQYF. The CDR3 DNA reads as TGTGCCAGCAGCGTCGACCGACTTAGTTGGAGCCGCTACCCTATCTCCTACGAGCAGTACTTC.

This chain links TRBV5-8 with TRBJ2-7; TRBD1 agrees at 9 bases. Per germline, CDR1 SGHTS and CDR2 YDEGEE. V lost 1 base to trimming and J lost 3 bases; unmatched junction nucleotides: 2. The CDR3 is made up of 14 amino acids. CDR3 DNA sequence: TGTGCCAGCAGCTTGAGGACAGGGGACTACGAGCAGTACTTC. This translates into CASSLRTGDYEQYF.

This rearrangement joins TRBV5-8 to TRBJ2-1; D is uncertain. CDR1 SGHTS and CDR2 YDEGEE come from the germline V gene. CDR3 size: 17 residues. V lost 1 base, J lost 0 bases, and 14 bases lay in between. The CDR3 DNA reads TGTGCCAGCAGCTTGTACTGGCAGGAGAGCTCCTACAATGAGCAGTTCTTC. Its protein product is CASSLYWQESSYNEQFF.

The chain is built from TRBV7-6 and TRBJ1-1; 7 bases match TRBD1. Germline V CDR1 and CDR2: SGHVS, FNYEAQ. J was trimmed by 6 bases and V by 6 bases; bases with no gene match: 7. This CDR3 is 13 amino acids long. This CDR3 is CASRYNQGAEAFF. The CDR3, as DNA: TGTGCCAGCAGGTATAATCAGGGGGCTGAAGCTTTCTTT. The complete variable domain, with remaining parts taken from reference TRBV7-6 and TRBJ1-1, reads GAGVSQSPRYKVTKRGQDVALRCDPISGHVSLYWYRQALGQGPEFLTYFNYEAQQDKSGLPNDRFSAERPEGSISTLTIQRTEQRDSAMYRCASRYNQGAEAFFGQGTRLTVV.

The chain recombines TRBV6-4 with TRBJ1-5, with D perhaps matching TRBD1 (5 bases). V was shortened by 2 bases and J by 5 bases, with 13 bases between the two germline ends. Germline CDR1 MRHNA, CDR2 SNTAGT. There are 15 residues in the CDR3. The CDR3 DNA reads as TGTGCCAGCAGTGACGTGCAGGGAACTGATCAGCCCCAGCATTTT. Its translation is CASSDVQGTDQPQHF.

This sequence joins TRBV10-3 and TRBJ1-1; 7 nucleotides match TRBD1. The CDR3 runs to 15 residues. With 2 bases clipped from V and 1 base from J, the junction kept 4 bases outside the gene matches. CDR1 ENHRY and CDR2 SYGVKD come from the germline V gene. For the CDR3, the DNA is TGTGCCATCAGTGAGAATCAGGGGGGGAACACTGAAGCTTTCTTT. This sequence encodes CAISENQGGNTEAFF.

The chain joins TRBV9 to TRBJ2-7; the D gene is possibly TRBD2 (5 bases). Germline V gene sequence: CDR1 SGDLS, CDR2 YYNGEE. The CDR3 runs to 13 residues. Trimming took 3 bases from V and 5 from J, leaving 12 bases between them. The CDR3 loop is CASSDGITDEQYF. CDR3 bases: TGTGCCAGCAGCGACGGGATAACCGACGAGCAGTACTTC.

The chain carries TRBV6-5 and TRBJ2-7, with 11 bases that match TRBD1. The CDR3 consists of 12 residues. Trimming took 10 bases from V and 5 from J; bases not matched to a gene: 4. The germline gives CDR1 MNHEY, CDR2 SVGAGI. The CDR3 reads CATRTGGNEQYF. The DNA for the CDR3 is TGTGCCACCCGGACAGGGGGCAACGAGCAGTACTTC.

The V call is TRBV28, the J call TRBJ1-4; D unclear. Germline assignment: CDR1 MDHEN and CDR2 SYDVKM. The V end was cut by 10 bases, the J end by 7 bases, with 13 bases between. The CDR3 sequence is 12 residues long. For the CDR3, the DNA is TGTGCCATGGGAGACATTGGTGAAAAACTGTTTTTT. This codes for CAMGDIGEKLFF.

The rearrangement links TRBV19 to TRBJ1-2; D not resolved. This CDR3 contains 15 residues. Germline CDR1 reads LNHDA; CDR2 reads SQIVND (reference sequence). Trimming removed 10 bases at V and 0 bases at J, with 18 bases between. CDR3 DNA sequence: TGTGCCATCAGGCAACCGGGGATTTCTAACTATGGCTACACCTTC. It codes for CAIRQPGISNYGYTF.

The genes are TRBV30 and TRBJ2-3; D is uncertain. Per the germline V gene, CDR1 is GTSNPN and CDR2 is SVGIG (reference sequence). CDR3 length: 14 amino acids. Trimming removed 1 base at V and 2 bases at J, with 10 bases between. The CDR3 is CAWSDTYYTDTQYF. Here the CDR3 DNA reads TGTGCCTGGAGTGACACGTATTACACAGATACGCAGTATTTT.